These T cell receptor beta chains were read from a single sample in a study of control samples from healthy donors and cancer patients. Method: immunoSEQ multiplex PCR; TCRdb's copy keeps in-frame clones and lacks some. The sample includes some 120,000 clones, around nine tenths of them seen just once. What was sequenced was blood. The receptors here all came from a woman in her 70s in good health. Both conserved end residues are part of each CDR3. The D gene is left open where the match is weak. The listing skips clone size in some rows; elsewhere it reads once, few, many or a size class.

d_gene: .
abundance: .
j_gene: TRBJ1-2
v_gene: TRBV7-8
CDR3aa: CASSLAEANYGYTF
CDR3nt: TGTGCCAGCAGCTTAGCGGAGGCAAACTATGGCTACACCTTC

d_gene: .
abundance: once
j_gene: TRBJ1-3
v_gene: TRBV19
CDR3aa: CASTKTDSGNTIYF
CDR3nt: TGTGCCAGTACCAAGACAGACTCTGGAAACACCATATATTTT

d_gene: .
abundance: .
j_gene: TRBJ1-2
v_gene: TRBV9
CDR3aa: CASSVSGQWNYGYTF
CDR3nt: TGTGCCAGCAGCGTCTCTGGACAGTGGAACTATGGCTACACCTTC

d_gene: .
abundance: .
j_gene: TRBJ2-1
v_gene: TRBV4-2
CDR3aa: CASKRAGENEQFF
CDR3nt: TGTGCCAGCAAGCGAGCAGGGGAGAATGAGCAGTTCTTC

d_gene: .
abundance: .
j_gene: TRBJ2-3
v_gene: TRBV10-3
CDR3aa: CAIMSTDTQYF
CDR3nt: TGTGCCATCATGAGCACAGATACGCAGTATTTT

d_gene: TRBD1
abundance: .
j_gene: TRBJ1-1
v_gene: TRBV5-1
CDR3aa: CASSPRQGAGTEAFF
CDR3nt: TGCGCCAGCAGCCCTCGACAGGGGGCTGGGACTGAAGCTTTCTTT

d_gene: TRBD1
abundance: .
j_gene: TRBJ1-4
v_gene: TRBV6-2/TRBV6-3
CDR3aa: CASSPSGQVTEKLFF
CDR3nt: TGTGCCAGCAGTCCATCGGGACAGGTCACTGAAAAACTGTTTTTT

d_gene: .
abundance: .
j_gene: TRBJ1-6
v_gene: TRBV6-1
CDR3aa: CASSEWRSPLHF
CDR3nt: TGTGCCAGCAGTGAATGGAGGTCACCCCTCCACTTT

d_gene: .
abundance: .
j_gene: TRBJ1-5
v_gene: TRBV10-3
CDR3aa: CAIGRQGNQPQHF
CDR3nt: TGTGCCATCGGAAGACAGGGCAATCAGCCCCAGCATTTT

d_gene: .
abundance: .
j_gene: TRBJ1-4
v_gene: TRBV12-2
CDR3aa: CASRLALDEKLFF
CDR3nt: TGTGCAAGTCGCTTAGCACTCGATGAAAAACTGTTTTTT

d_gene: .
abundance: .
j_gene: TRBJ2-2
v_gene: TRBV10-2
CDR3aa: CASRGSGPGELFF
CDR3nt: TGCGCCAGCAGAGGCTCCGGACCCGGGGAGCTGTTTTTT

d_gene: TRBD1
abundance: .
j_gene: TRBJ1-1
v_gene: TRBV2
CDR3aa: CASRTGGSEAFF
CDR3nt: TGTGCCAGTCGGACAGGGGGTTCTGAAGCTTTCTTT

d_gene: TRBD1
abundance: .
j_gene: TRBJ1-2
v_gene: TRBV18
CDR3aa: CASSPPDRGPLGYTF
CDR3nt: TGTGCCAGCTCACCACCGGACAGGGGGCCTTTGGGCTACACCTTC

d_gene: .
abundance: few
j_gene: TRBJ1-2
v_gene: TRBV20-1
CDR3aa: CSAAENYGYTF
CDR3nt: TGCAGTGCCGCAGAGAACTATGGCTACACCTTC

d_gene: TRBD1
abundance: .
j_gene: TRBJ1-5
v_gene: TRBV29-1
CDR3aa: CSVRTGNSNQPQHF
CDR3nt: TGCAGCGTCCGGACAGGGAATAGCAATCAGCCCCAGCATTTT

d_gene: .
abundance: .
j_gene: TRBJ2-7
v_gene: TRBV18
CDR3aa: CASSPPSKGRSYEQYF
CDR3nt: TGTGCCAGCTCACCCCCTTCGAAAGGGAGAAGCTACGAGCAGTACTTC

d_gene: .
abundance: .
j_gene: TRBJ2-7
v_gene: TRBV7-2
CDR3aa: CASSVSGTPSYEQYF
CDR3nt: TGTGCCAGCAGCGTCTCCGGGACACCCTCCTACGAGCAGTACTTC

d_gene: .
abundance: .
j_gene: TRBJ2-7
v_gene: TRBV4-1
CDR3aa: CASSQVGQSYEQYF
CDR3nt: TGCGCCAGCAGCCAAGTTGGTCAGTCCTACGAGCAGTACTTC

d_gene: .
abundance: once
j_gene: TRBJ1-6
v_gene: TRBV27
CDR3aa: CASSLDPSSSYNSPLHF
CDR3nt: TGTGCCAGCAGTTTAGACCCCTCAAGCTCCTATAATTCACCCCTCCACTTT

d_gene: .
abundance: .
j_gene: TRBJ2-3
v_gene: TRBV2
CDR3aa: CAGRATDTQYF
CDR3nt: TGTGCCGGCCGGGCCACAGATACGCAGTATTTT

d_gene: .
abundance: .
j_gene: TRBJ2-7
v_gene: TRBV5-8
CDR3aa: CASSIGIGGIEQYF
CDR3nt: TGTGCCAGCAGCATCGGTATTGGCGGAATCGAGCAGTACTTC

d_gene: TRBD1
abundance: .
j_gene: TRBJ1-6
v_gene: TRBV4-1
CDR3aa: CASSEGAYSPLHF
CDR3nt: TGCGCCAGCAGCGAGGGGGCTTATTCACCCCTCCACTTT

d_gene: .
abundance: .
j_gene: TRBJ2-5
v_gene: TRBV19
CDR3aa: CASSIGRGRETQYF
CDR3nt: TGTGCCAGTAGTATAGGAAGGGGAAGAGAGACCCAGTACTTC

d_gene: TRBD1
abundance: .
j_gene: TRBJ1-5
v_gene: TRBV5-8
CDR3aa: CASSLGVTTGSQPQHF
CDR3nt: TGTGCCAGCAGCTTGGGGGTGACGACAGGGTCTCAGCCCCAGCATTTT

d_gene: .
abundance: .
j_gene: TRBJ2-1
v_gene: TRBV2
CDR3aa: CASMKYNNEQFF
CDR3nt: TGTGCCAGCATGAAGTACAACAATGAGCAGTTCTTC

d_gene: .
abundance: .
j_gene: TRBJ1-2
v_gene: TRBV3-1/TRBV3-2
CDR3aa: CASSQADPGVNGYTF
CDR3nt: TGTGCCAGCAGCCAGGCTGACCCCGGCGTAAATGGCTACACCTTC

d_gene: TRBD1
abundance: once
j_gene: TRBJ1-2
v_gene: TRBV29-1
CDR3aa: CSVEPFTGTGSYGYTF
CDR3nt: TGCAGCGTTGAACCCTTTACCGGGACAGGGAGCTATGGCTACACCTTC

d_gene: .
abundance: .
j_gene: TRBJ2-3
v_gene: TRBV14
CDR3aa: CASSQGSPLLGTQYF
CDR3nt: TGTGCCAGCAGCCAAGGTAGTCCCCTTCTAGGTACGCAGTATTTT

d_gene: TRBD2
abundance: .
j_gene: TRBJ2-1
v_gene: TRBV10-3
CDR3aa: CAISESTSGGVPEQFF
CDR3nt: TGTGCCATCAGTGAGTCGACTAGCGGGGGGGTACCTGAGCAGTTCTTC